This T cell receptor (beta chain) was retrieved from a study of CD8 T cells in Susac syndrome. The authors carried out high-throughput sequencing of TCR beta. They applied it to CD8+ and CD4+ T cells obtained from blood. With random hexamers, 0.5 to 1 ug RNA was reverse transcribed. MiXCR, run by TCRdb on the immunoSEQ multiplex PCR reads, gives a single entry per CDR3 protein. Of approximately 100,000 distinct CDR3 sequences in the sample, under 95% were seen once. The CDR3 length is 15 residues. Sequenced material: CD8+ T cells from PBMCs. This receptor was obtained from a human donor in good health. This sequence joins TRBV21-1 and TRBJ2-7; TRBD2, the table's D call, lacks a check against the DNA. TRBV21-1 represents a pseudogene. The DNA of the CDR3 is TGTGCCAGCAGCAGAACTAGCGGGGGCACCTACGAGCAGTACTTC. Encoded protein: CASSRTSGGTYEQYF.